This TCR beta chain is drawn from a study of blood T cell repertoires in COVID-19. Across the whole study: Collection of acute and convalescent COVID-19 samples took place in the United States, Italy and Spain.

Study processing details: Estimates of nucleated cell counts were drawn from the amplification of reference gene primers. Sequenced by immunoSEQ multiplex PCR; TCRdb stores in-frame clones only, minus some. For V, J and clone size, that table is used; D and trimming come from the DNA. The sample lists over 250,000 clones; approximately 83% were seen once. This CDR3 contains 15 residues. Germline CDR1 is KGHSH and CDR2 is LQKENI. Trimming at V came to 2 bases and at J to 5 bases, leaving 5 bases not matched to a gene. The V call is TRBV18, the J call TRBJ2-3; 9 bases fit TRBD2. Specimen: peripheral blood. This receptor was taken from a human donor in a cohort sampled during active COVID-19. The DNA of the CDR3 is TGTGCCAGCTCACCAGCCCTGACTAGCGGAGATACGCAGTATTTT. Its translation: CASSPALTSGDTQYF.